What follows describes a single T cell receptor (beta chain). What it binds is not known. The data belong to a study of cytomegalovirus exposure and HLA in healthy donors. Findings of the study overall: For TCR beta chains, V- and J-gene trimming was later linked to a missense DCLRE1C variant.

The PCR made use of 60 Vbeta and 13 Jbeta primers. Data came from immunoSEQ multiplex PCR; TCRdb stores just in-frame clones and leaves some out. The table lists about 130,000 clones, around 74% of them singletons. The CDR3 contains 14 residues. Trimming pared 6 bases from V and 0 bases from J, leaving 12 bases between. Germline V lookup: CDR1 SQVTM, CDR2 ANQGSEA. Specimen: PBMCs. The receptor's source is a man younger than 30 in good health and CMV-seropositive. This rearrangement joins TRBV29-1 to TRBJ2-1; tentative D call: TRBD2 (5 bases). Here the CDR3 reads CSVPGFSSYNEQFF. As DNA, the CDR3 is TGCAGCGTCCCGGGGTTTAGCTCCTACAATGAGCAGTTCTTC.